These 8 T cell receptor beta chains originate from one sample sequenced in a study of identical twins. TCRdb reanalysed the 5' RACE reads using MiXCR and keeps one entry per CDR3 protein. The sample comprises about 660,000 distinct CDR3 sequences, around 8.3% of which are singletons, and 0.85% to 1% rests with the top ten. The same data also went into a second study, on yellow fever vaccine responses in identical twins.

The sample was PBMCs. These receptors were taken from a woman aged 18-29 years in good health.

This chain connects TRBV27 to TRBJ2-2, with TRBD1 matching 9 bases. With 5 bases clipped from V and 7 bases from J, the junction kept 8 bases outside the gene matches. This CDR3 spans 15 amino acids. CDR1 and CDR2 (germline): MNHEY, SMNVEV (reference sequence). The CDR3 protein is CASSPGTGRFGELFF. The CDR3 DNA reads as TGTGCCAGCAGTCCGGGGACAGGGCGATTCGGGGAGCTGTTTTTT.

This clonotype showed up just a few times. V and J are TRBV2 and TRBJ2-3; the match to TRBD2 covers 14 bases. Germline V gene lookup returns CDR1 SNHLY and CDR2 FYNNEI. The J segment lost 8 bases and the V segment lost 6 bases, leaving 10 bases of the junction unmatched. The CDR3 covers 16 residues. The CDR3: CASSGGLAGVGGTQYF. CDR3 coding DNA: TGTGCCAGCAGCGGGGGACTAGCGGGGGTTGGTGGTACGCAGTATTTT.

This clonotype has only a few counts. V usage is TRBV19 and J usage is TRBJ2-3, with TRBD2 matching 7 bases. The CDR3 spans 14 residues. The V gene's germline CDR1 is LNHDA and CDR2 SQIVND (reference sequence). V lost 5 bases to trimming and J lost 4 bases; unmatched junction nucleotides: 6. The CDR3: CASSFGLDPDTQYF. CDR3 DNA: TGTGCCAGTAGTTTCGGACTAGACCCAGATACGCAGTATTTT.

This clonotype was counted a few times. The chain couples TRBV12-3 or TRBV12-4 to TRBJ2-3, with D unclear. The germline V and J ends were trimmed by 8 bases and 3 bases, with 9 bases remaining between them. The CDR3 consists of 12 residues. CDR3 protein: CASGTRTDTQYF. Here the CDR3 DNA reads TGTGCCAGCGGTACGCGTACAGATACGCAGTATTTT.

As DNA, the CDR3 is TGTGCCAGCAGCTTAGATGGGCGGGGGGGTACAGATACGCAGTATTTT. Translating gives CASSLDGRGGTDTQYF. The chain recombines TRBV7-2 with TRBJ2-3, with 9 bases aligning to TRBD2. With V trimmed by 1 base and J by 3 bases, 5 bases remained unmatched. The germline CDR1 and CDR2 sequences are SGHTA and FQGNSA. This CDR3 comprises 16 residues.

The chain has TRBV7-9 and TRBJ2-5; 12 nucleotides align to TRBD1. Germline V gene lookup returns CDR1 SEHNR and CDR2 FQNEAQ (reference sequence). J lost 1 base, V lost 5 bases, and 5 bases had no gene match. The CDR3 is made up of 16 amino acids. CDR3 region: CASSPGTGGPQETQYF. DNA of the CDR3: TGTGCCAGCAGCCCGGGGACAGGGGGCCCCCAAGAGACCCAGTACTTC. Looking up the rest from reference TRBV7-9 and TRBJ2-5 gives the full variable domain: DTGVSQNPRHKITKRGQNVTFRCDPISEHNRLYWYRQTLGQGPEFLTYFQNEAQLEKSRLLSDRFSAERPKGSFSTLEIQRTEQGDSAMYLCASSPGTGGPQETQYFGPGTRLLVL.

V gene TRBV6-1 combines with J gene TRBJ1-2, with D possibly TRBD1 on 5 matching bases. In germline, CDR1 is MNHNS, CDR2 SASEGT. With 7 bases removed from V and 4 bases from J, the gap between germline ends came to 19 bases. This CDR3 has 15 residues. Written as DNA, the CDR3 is TGTGCCAGCATCAAGGACACCCTCCTCGCCTATGGCTACACCTTC. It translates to CASIKDTLLAYGYTF.

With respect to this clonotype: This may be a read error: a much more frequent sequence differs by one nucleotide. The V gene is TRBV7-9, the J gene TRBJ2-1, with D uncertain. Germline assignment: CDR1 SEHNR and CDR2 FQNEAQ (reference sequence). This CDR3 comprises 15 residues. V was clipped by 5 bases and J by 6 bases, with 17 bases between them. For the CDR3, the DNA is TGTGCCAGCAGCCTAGTGGGCACCTACTTCAATGAGCAGTTCTTC. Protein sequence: CASSLVGTYFNEQFF.